A selection of T cell receptor beta chains follows, all from one sample in a study of Graves' ophthalmopathy and Graves' hyperthyroidism. TCRdb re-called the multiplex PCR reads through MiXCR, storing one row per CDR3 protein. The sample consists of hundreds of thousands of distinct CDR3 sequences, over 40% of them appearing once. The sample comprised peripheral blood. These receptors all stem from an adult man with Graves' ophthalmopathy. The CDR3 runs from the conserved cysteine through the conserved F or W. Each record gives: V gene, J gene, clone size, D gene, CDR3 DNA, CDR3 protein. D genes are given only for firm matches. Not every row has a clone size; where given, it reads once, few, many or a size class.

>TRBV29-1|TRBJ2-5|-|-
TGCAGCGTTGGGCGGGGACTCCAGTACTTC
CSVGRGLQYF
>TRBV6-2/TRBV6-3|TRBJ1-2|-|-
TGTGCCAGCAGGGGAGTGGGGCGTTGGAACTATGGCTACACCTTC
CASRGVGRWNYGYTF
>TRBV11-2|TRBJ2-5|few|TRBD2
TGTGCCCCAGGCGGGAGGGTTTTCCAAGAGACCCAGTACTTC
CAPGGRVFQETQYF
>TRBV29-1|TRBJ1-3|-|-
TGCAGCAGTGCTGGAAACACCATATATTTT
CSSAGNTIYF
>TRBV6-1|TRBJ1-2|many|-
TGTGCCAGCAGTGAAGTGCCACAGGGCTATGGCTACACCTTC
CASSEVPQGYGYTF
>TRBV7-9|TRBJ1-1|few|-
TGTGCCAGCAGCTTAAGCCGGGGGGGGGGAATGAACACTGAAGCTTTCTTT
CASSLSRGGGMNTEAFF
>TRBV6-1|TRBJ1-2|many|-
TGTGCCAGCAGGAGACTACTGAATGGCTACACCTTC
CASRRLLNGYTF
>TRBV29-1|TRBJ2-5|-|-
TGCAGCGTTGAACCGGGTGATGCGACCCAGTACTTC
CSVEPGDATQYF
>TRBV2|TRBJ2-5|-|TRBD1
TGTGCCAGCAGCTCGGGACAGGGCTATCAGCCCCAGTACTTC
CASSSGQGYQPQYF
>TRBV2|TRBJ1-5|many|-
TGTGCCAGCAGTCCCTGGGGAGGAGGTTATCAGCCCCAGCATTTT
CASSPWGGGYQPQHF
>TRBV2|TRBJ2-7|-|TRBD1
TGTGCCAGCAGTTCGGGACAGAACTACGGGCAGTACTTC
CASSSGQNYGQYF
>TRBV29-1|TRBJ1-5|-|-
TGCAGCGTTGTATGGACGGAACGCCAAGAGACCCAGCATTTT
CSVVWTERQETQHF
>TRBV7-8|TRBJ2-7|many|-
TGTGCCAGCAGCGCATCGGGAACCAGCTCCTACGAGCAGTACTTC
CASSASGTSSYEQYF
>TRBV5-1|TRBJ1-1|-|-
TGCGCCAGCAGCTTGTTTGAGACACCTAACACTAAAGCTTTCTTT
CASSLFETPNTKAFF
>TRBV29-1|TRBJ2-5|-|TRBD1
TGCAGCAGTGAGGACAGGGTGGAGACCCAGTACTTC
CSSEDRVETQYF
>TRBV19|TRBJ1-6|-|-
TGTGCCAGTAGGGAAAGCTCCTATAATTCACCCCTCCACTTT
CASRESSYNSPLHF
>TRBV6-1|TRBJ2-7|-|-
TGTGCCAGTCCGACAGCCTCCTACGAGCAGTACTTC
CASPTASYEQYF
>TRBV11-2|TRBJ1-2|-|-
TGTGCCAGCCCACAGACAGATATCTATGGCTACACCTTC
CASPQTDIYGYTF
>TRBV10-2|TRBJ1-4|-|-
TGCGCCAGCAGTGACTTTGGAGCAACTAATGAAAAACTGTTTTTT
CASSDFGATNEKLFF
>TRBV2|TRBJ2-7|many|-
TGTGCCAGCAGGTCGCAGAACTACGAGCAGTACTTC
CASRSQNYEQYF
>TRBV7-2|TRBJ1-2|-|-
TGTGCCAGCAGCTTACCACATGGGAGCGGCTACACCTTC
CASSLPHGSGYTF
>TRBV19|TRBJ1-5|many|-
TGTGCCAGTAGACCCAGGGATTTTCAGCCCCAGCATTTT
CASRPRDFQPQHF
>TRBV4-3|TRBJ1-5|-|TRBD1
TGCGCCAGCAGCCGTTGGACAGGGGACCAGCCCCAGCATTTT
CASSRWTGDQPQHF
>TRBV29-1|TRBJ1-5|-|-
TGCAGCGATCGGCCCCATAGCAATCAGCCCCAGCATTTT
CSDRPHSNQPQHF
>TRBV20-1|TRBJ1-5|many|-
TGCAGTGCTAGAGCGTTTAGCAATCAGCCCCAGCATTTT
CSARAFSNQPQHF
>TRBV19|TRBJ2-5|many|TRBD2
TGTGCCAGTAGTATAGTGGGAGGGGAGACCCAGTACTTC
CASSIVGGETQYF
>TRBV5-1|TRBJ1-2|many|TRBD1
TGCGCCAGCAGCTTGACAGGGGGCTCGAACGGCTACACCTTC
CASSLTGGSNGYTF
>TRBV10-3|TRBJ2-7|many|TRBD2
TGTGCCATCTCCACTAGCGGGGGAAGCTCCTACGAGCAGTACTTC
CAISTSGGSSYEQYF
>TRBV11-2|TRBJ2-5|many|-
TGTGCCAGCAGCAGGTGGACTCAAGAGACCCAGTACTTC
CASSRWTQETQYF
>TRBV3-1|TRBJ1-5|few|TRBD1
TGTGCCAGCAGCCAAGGGACAGGGAAGAATCAGCCCCAGCATTTT
CASSQGTGKNQPQHF
>TRBV25-1|TRBJ1-1|-|-
TGTGCCAGCAGTGAACGGGGGCGTACTAACACTGAAGCTTTCTTT
CASSERGRTNTEAFF
>TRBV20-1|TRBJ1-2|-|TRBD1
TGCAGTGCTAGGGGCCTTTCGGACAGGGTCTATGGCTACACCTTC
CSARGLSDRVYGYTF
>TRBV11-2|TRBJ1-1|many|TRBD1
TGTGCCAGCAGCGTAACAGGGGTCACTGAAGCTTTCTTT
CASSVTGVTEAFF
>TRBV15|TRBJ2-1|-|-
TGTGCCACCAGCAGAGATACGGGGATCACCTACAATGAGCAGTTCTTC
CATSRDTGITYNEQFF
>TRBV5-6|TRBJ1-3|many|-
TGTGCCAGCAGCAACGGCGTCGCGGGAAACACCATATATTTT
CASSNGVAGNTIYF
>TRBV7-6|TRBJ1-6|-|-
TGTGCCAGCAGCTTAGGTACGGCGGCTAATTCACCCCTCCACTTT
CASSLGTAANSPLHF
>TRBV12-3/TRBV12-4|TRBJ1-5|once|-
TGTGCCAGCAGTCCCCTCGACGGCAGGGAGGGTCAGCCCCAGCATTTT
CASSPLDGREGQPQHF
>TRBV29-1|TRBJ1-1|-|-
TGCAGCCAGTTATTGAACACTGAAGCTTTCTTT
CSQLLNTEAFF
>TRBV7-8|TRBJ2-7|many|TRBD2
TGTGCCAGCAGCTTAGCGGTGATGAGCGGGAGATATAACGAGCAGTACTTC
CASSLAVMSGRYNEQYF
>TRBV11-2|TRBJ2-2|-|-
TGTGCCAGCAGCGTTGTTGTACAGATGAACACCGGGGAGCTGTTTTTT
CASSVVVQMNTGELFF
>TRBV5-1|TRBJ1-1|many|-
TGCGCCAGCAGCTTGGCGGACATGGACACTGAAGCTTTCTTT
CASSLADMDTEAFF
>TRBV29-1|TRBJ2-6|-|-
TGCAGCCCGGGACGGCTTTCTGGGGCCAACGTCCTGACTTTC
CSPGRLSGANVLTF
>TRBV25-1|TRBJ1-2|-|TRBD1
TGTGCCAGCAGTGACCCGGGACAGGGAGCCTATGGCTACACCTTC
CASSDPGQGAYGYTF
>TRBV7-9|TRBJ2-5|-|TRBD2
TGTGCCAGCAGCTTAGGGGAAGCGCGGGGGGGCCGGGCCTACCAAGAGGCCCAGTACTTC
CASSLGEARGGRAYQEAQYF
>TRBV25-1|TRBJ1-2|-|TRBD1
TGTGCCAGCAGCCGGGACAGGCTTGACTATGGCTACACCTTC
CASSRDRLDYGYTF
>TRBV2|TRBJ1-4|many|-
TGTGCCAGCAGACTTGAAAAACTGTTTTTT
CASRLEKLFF
>TRBV7-2|TRBJ2-7|many|-
TGTGCCAGCAGCCAAGACGGTGGGGGTACGCCCTACGAGCAGTACTTC
CASSQDGGGTPYEQYF
>TRBV20-1|TRBJ2-7|once|TRBD2
TGCAGTGCCACCAGCGGGGCCAGCTCCTACGAGCAGTACTTC
CSATSGASSYEQYF
>TRBV2|TRBJ1-5|-|-
TGTGCCAGCCGTGCATGGGAAAATCAGCCCCAGCATTTT
CASRAWENQPQHF
>TRBV20-1|TRBJ1-1|many|TRBD1
TGCAGTGCTAGAGTCAGCAGGACAGGGAACACTGAAGCTTTCTTT
CSARVSRTGNTEAFF
>TRBV20-1|TRBJ1-1|-|-
TGCAGTGCCACGGGGGGGATGAACACTGAAGCTTTCTTT
CSATGGMNTEAFF
>TRBV6-1|TRBJ1-1|-|-
TGTGCCAGCAGTGCGGTGGAGGGGCACACTGAAGCTTTCTTT
CASSAVEGHTEAFF
>TRBV11-2|TRBJ2-2|-|TRBD2
TGTGCCAGCAGCTTAGGGGCGACTAGCGGGTGGAGGACCGGGGAGCTGTTTTTT
CASSLGATSGWRTGELFF
>TRBV29-1|TRBJ2-5|many|TRBD1
TGCAGCGTTGAAGACCGGGACAGGGGTCGGGAGACCCAGTACTTC
CSVEDRDRGRETQYF
>TRBV10-3|TRBJ1-2|many|TRBD1
TGTGCCATCAGTGAGTCTCAGACAGGGTATAACTATGGCTACACCTTC
CAISESQTGYNYGYTF
>TRBV6-1|TRBJ2-7|many|-
TGTGCCAGCAGTGGGTGGAGACAAGAGCAGTACTTC
CASSGWRQEQYF